Listed below are T cell receptor beta chains from one sample, sequenced in a study of blood T cell repertoires in COVID-19. Assay: immunoSEQ multiplex PCR; the TCRdb copy retains only in-frame clones and omits some. The table includes just over 90,000 clones, about 90% detected once. Specimen: peripheral blood. The receptor source for this set is a human donor with active COVID-19. The donor label of this sample is uncertain. Each CDR3 is given with its conserved first and last residue. Clone size is stated in some rows and not others, as once, few, many or a class when expanded.

V gene,clone size,J gene,CDR3 protein
TRBV6-5,NA,TRBJ1-5,CASSYGRQGDQPQHF
TRBV7-6,NA,TRBJ2-5,CASSSETKLAGVQETQYF
TRBV29-1,NA,TRBJ2-1,CSVQTEGQPLGDEQFF
TRBV5-4,NA,TRBJ1-4,CASSSNQGTGIDEKLFF
TRBV9,NA,TRBJ1-6,CASSEGQGYSSPLHF
TRBV5-1,NA,TRBJ1-6,CASSSGTLYNSPLHF
TRBV28,NA,TRBJ1-1,CASSVAPNTEAFF
TRBV5-1,NA,TRBJ2-1,CASRGALGSYNEQFF
TRBV10-3,NA,TRBJ2-1,CAIKGVSGSYNEQFF
TRBV4-3,few,TRBJ2-1,CASSQDTAFTPYNEQFF
TRBV7-2,NA,TRBJ2-5,CASSLGVVGAVLETQYF
TRBV3-1/TRBV3-2,NA,TRBJ2-1,CASSQAGGPGNEQFF
TRBV19,NA,TRBJ1-4,CASSNFIQGAGEKLFF
TRBV7-2,NA,TRBJ1-4,CASSLWAGVLEKLFF
TRBV19,NA,TRBJ1-1,CASRQPGRDEAFF
TRBV5-6,NA,TRBJ1-2,CASSFLVGDRGSGYTF
TRBV4-2,NA,TRBJ1-3,CASSQVRRSSGNTIYF
TRBV5-4,NA,TRBJ1-2,CASSLLSDGYTF
TRBV29-1,NA,TRBJ2-2,CSAPATSVTGELFF
TRBV5-1,few,TRBJ2-7,CASSFENTYEQYF
TRBV30,NA,TRBJ1-3,CAWSGTGSSGNTIYF
TRBV5-1,NA,TRBJ1-6,CASSNRDTGFGPLHF
TRBV7-8,NA,TRBJ2-5,CASKKPGQGLLAYETQYF
TRBV2,NA,TRBJ2-5,CASSVHREQETQYF
TRBV30,NA,TRBJ2-1,CAWTPPVGTGNHNEQFF
TRBV7-2,once,TRBJ1-5,CASSLGGTGGAGQPQHF
TRBV5-4,NA,TRBJ1-4,CASSPDRAGKLFF
TRBV5-1,NA,TRBJ1-1,CASSLGLPGDTEAFF
TRBV7-2,NA,TRBJ2-1,CASSLWRLVGEQFF
TRBV28,NA,TRBJ2-2,CASRPAGVGGELFF
TRBV2,few,TRBJ2-7,CASTRTGGSYEQYF
TRBV27,NA,TRBJ2-1,CASSLFSRGGSLYNEQFF
TRBV29-1,NA,TRBJ1-6,CSVELWGQASPLHF
TRBV27,NA,TRBJ1-2,CASSLNRGTYGYTF
TRBV15,NA,TRBJ2-7,CATSRGGDRGHEQYF
TRBV19,NA,TRBJ2-2,CASSIDRATGELFF
TRBV10-2,NA,TRBJ1-5,CASSARGVGNQPQHF
TRBV14,NA,TRBJ2-1,CASSQRTGSSYNEQFF
TRBV14,NA,TRBJ2-4,CASSQTGTIRSGKNIQYF
TRBV19,once,TRBJ1-3,CASSASRSGNTIYF
TRBV30,NA,TRBJ1-4,CAWSVRSEKLFF
TRBV7-2,NA,TRBJ1-1,CASSERRARAGEAFF
TRBV10-1,NA,TRBJ2-1,CASPETSSYNEQFF
TRBV29-1,NA,TRBJ1-1,CSVNRALNTEAFF
TRBV9,NA,TRBJ1-5,CASSPGDRDNQPQHF
TRBV28,NA,TRBJ1-3,CASSFQGVSGNTIYF
TRBV7-2,NA,TRBJ2-1,CASSVGRHAGSEQFF
TRBV7-9,NA,TRBJ2-1,CASSPREPGTFYNEQFF
TRBV27,NA,TRBJ1-2,CASSLRGTGAQHYGYTF
TRBV19,NA,TRBJ2-1,CASSYGTFNEQFF